The T cell receptor (beta chain) described here comes from a study of human T cells and chemical hapten exposure. This sample's time point: patch test 1, 2 weeks after DPC sensitization. Treatment described: therapeutic diphenylcyclopropenone sensitization with weekly scalp DPC. CDR1 is MNHEY and CDR2 is SVGEGT in the germline V gene. V lost 1 base and J 0 bases, leaving 4 bases between the germline ends. The CDR3 has 13 amino acids. Using its own MiXCR run on the RACE reads, TCRdb lists one record per CDR3 protein. The sample yields 100,000 to 150,000 distinct CDR3 sequences, roughly an eighth seen once.

This clonotype was sampled from a man younger than 30 with alopecia areata. Some clones in this sample may be carry-over from other donors' samples. The rearrangement joins TRBV6-2 or TRBV6-3 to TRBJ2-7, with D hard to call. Material: whole blood, obtained in connection with sensitization to the hapten diphenylcyclopropenone (DPC). CDR3 sequence: CASSYLLSYEQYV. The CDR3 region has the DNA TGTGCCAGCAGTTACTTACTCTCCTACGAGCAGTACGTC.